Following are 21 T cell receptor beta chains from one sample sequenced in a study of blood T cells in healthy people across ages. The use of a sample-barcoded 5' primer and a J-beta primer mix characterized a second PCR of about 6 to 11 cycles. TCRdb independently ran MiXCR on the 5' RACE reads; one entry per CDR3 protein. This table holds 1.5 million or so distinct CDR3 sequences, approximately 42% found once. The sample was blood. Every receptor here comes from a young woman in good health.

The rearrangement links TRBV29-1 to TRBJ1-4, with unresolved D. This CDR3 has 11 amino acids. V was clipped by 6 bases and J by 8 bases, with 10 bases between them. Germline CDR1 reads SQVTM; CDR2 reads ANQGSEA. The chain's CDR3 is CSVRLGEKLFF. CDR3 nucleotides: TGCAGCGTGCGACTTGGGGAAAAACTGTTTTTT.

This clonotype turned up a few times. This sequence joins TRBV7-2 and TRBJ2-3; 10 bases are a match to TRBD2. The trim removed 0 bases at V and 4 bases at J, leaving 4 bases unmatched. The CDR3 extends over 16 amino acids. Per the germline V gene, CDR1 is SGHTA and CDR2 is FQGNSA. Written as DNA, the CDR3 is TGTGCCAGCAGCTTAGCCGCTAGCGGGAGTCCAGATACGCAGTATTTT. It codes for CASSLAASGSPDTQYF.

This clonotype was counted between two and nine times. V is TRBV10-3 and J is TRBJ2-3, with 8 bases lining up with TRBD2. The germline V gene has CDR1 ENHRY and CDR2 SYGVKD. The V and J ends lost 6 bases and 0 bases, in that order; junction bases with no gene match: 11. The CDR3 has 17 amino acids. The CDR3 DNA is TGTGCCATCAGGCTAGCGGGCAGCCAACCTAGCACAGATACGCAGTATTTT. It codes for CAIRLAGSQPSTDTQYF.

This rearrangement joins TRBV20-1 to TRBJ1-3; 7 positions agree with TRBD1. The CDR3 is 12 amino acids. Germline CDR1 and CDR2: DFQATT and SNEGSKA (reference sequence). The V gene end was trimmed by 4 bases and the J gene end by 4 bases; junction bases not matched to a gene: 1. The CDR3 bases are TGCAGTGCTAAGGACAGGGGAAACACCATATATTTT. It specifies CSAKDRGNTIYF.

This clonotype was detected only a few times. The chain uses TRBV7-2 and TRBJ2-7; D is unresolved. Germline CDR1 reads SGHTA; CDR2 reads FQGNSA. V dropped 1 base and J dropped 6 bases, with 10 bases sitting between them. CDR3 length: 13 amino acids. CDR3: CASSLGQVREQYF. The DNA of the CDR3 is TGTGCCAGCAGCTTAGGCCAGGTCCGCGAGCAGTACTTC.

This clonotype was recorded a few times. The rearrangement uses TRBV27 and TRBJ1-1; D is unclear. This CDR3 is 11 amino acids long. Deletions cut 9 bases from V and 8 bases from J, with 13 bases between. Germline assignment: CDR1 MNHEY and CDR2 SMNVEV (reference sequence). CDR3 nucleotide sequence: TGTGCCAGTGTTGGGGTCGACGAAGCTTTCTTT. Protein: CASVGVDEAFF.

This clonotype was picked up a small number of times. This rearrangement joins TRBV7-2 to TRBJ2-1; D possibly matches TRBD1 or TRBD2 (5 bases each). CDR3 length: 16 residues. V lost 5 bases, J lost 2 bases, and 16 bases lay in between. CDR1 SGHTA and CDR2 FQGNSA come from the germline V gene. The CDR3 nucleotides read TGTGCCAGCAGCAGGGGAGCGAGCGGAGCCTACAATGAGCAGTTCTTC. This codes for CASSRGASGAYNEQFF.

This chain connects TRBV30 to TRBJ1-5; D unresolved. The CDR3 contains 15 residues. V was trimmed by 3 bases and J by 3 bases, leaving 15 bases between them. Germline V gene lookup returns CDR1 GTSNPN and CDR2 SVGIG (reference sequence). The CDR3 region has the DNA TGTGCCTGGAGGTTGGGCGCTTGGGCCAATCAGCCCCAGCATTTT. It translates to CAWRLGAWANQPQHF.

This chain connects TRBV5-1 to TRBJ2-3; 7 bases match TRBD2. The CDR3 runs to 16 residues. The J segment lost 2 bases and the V segment lost 6 bases, leaving 12 bases of the junction unmatched. Germline values: CDR1 SGHRS, CDR2 YFSETQ. The CDR3 spells CASTLVSGDYTDTQYF. CDR3 sequence (DNA): TGCGCCAGCACCCTCGTGAGCGGGGACTACACAGATACGCAGTATTTT.

This chain connects TRBV12-3 or TRBV12-4 to TRBJ1-6; D is undetermined. The CDR3 runs to 13 residues. The V gene lost 0 bases and the J gene lost 13 bases, with 10 bases spanning the gap. Here the CDR3 reads CASSLAAERPLHF. CDR3 DNA: TGTGCCAGCAGTTTAGCGGCCGAGAGGCCCCTCCACTTT.

As regards this clonotype: A read error may account for a junction end that differs from germline. The V gene is TRBV6-6, the J gene TRBJ1-5; the D is unclear. The germline V gene has CDR1 MNHNY and CDR2 SVGAGI (reference sequence). The CDR3 extends over 15 amino acids. The CDR3: CASRVRAASNRPQHF. CDR3 nucleotides: TGTGCCAGCCGCGTTCGGGCAGCCAGCAATCGGCCCCAGCATTTT.

The V gene is TRBV29-1, the J gene TRBJ2-1, with TRBD2 matching 9 bases. This CDR3 has 18 amino acids. Unmatched junction bases numbered 16, after V lost 7 bases and J lost 0 bases. From germline, CDR1 is SQVTM and CDR2 ANQGSEA. Here the CDR3 DNA reads TGCAGCGACCTCAGGAATAGCGGGGGACCCTTCTCCTACAATGAGCAGTTCTTC. Its protein product is CSDLRNSGGPFSYNEQFF.

This clonotype turned up a few times. The V call is TRBV12-3 or TRBV12-4, the J call TRBJ2-5; D remains unclear. The length of the CDR3 is 14 residues. Deletions cut 1 base from V and 1 base from J, with 7 bases between. For the CDR3, the DNA is TGTGCCAGCAGTTTAGAGGGATCCCAAGAGACCCAGTACTTC. Translating gives CASSLEGSQETQYF.

This clonotype was counted only a few times. The rearrangement links TRBV12-3 or TRBV12-4 to TRBJ1-1; TRBD1 might be the D (5 bases). The ends were cut back, 5 bases at V and 6 bases at J, with 13 bases in the middle. This CDR3 is 13 amino acids long. The DNA for the CDR3 is TGTGCCAGCAGTCGCGAAGGGACCTCTGAAGCTTTCTTT. This sequence encodes CASSREGTSEAFF.

The V and J genes are TRBV5-1 and TRBJ1-1, with a weak D call TRBD1 (6 bases). CDR1 and CDR2 (germline): SGHRS, YFSETQ. The CDR3 length is 15 residues. V gave up 4 bases and J gave up 5 bases, with 18 bases separating them. The CDR3 protein is CASSPIQGLQTEAFF. The CDR3 coding sequence is TGCGCCAGCAGCCCCATACAGGGCCTCCAAACTGAAGCTTTCTTT.

The sample holds one count of this clonotype. This sequence joins TRBV2 and TRBJ2-7; 7 positions match TRBD2. Trimming removed 1 base from V and 0 bases from J; junction bases left unmatched: 3. The CDR3 extends over 15 amino acids. The germline V gene encodes CDR1 SNHLY and CDR2 FYNNEI. Here the CDR3 reads CASSEEGLPSYEQYF. CDR3 coding DNA: TGTGCCAGCAGTGAAGAGGGACTACCCTCCTACGAGCAGTACTTC. Full variable domain (remainder filled in from reference TRBV2 and TRBJ2-7): EPEVTQTPSHQVTQMGQEVILRCVPISNHLYFYWYRQILGQKVEFLVSFYNNEISEKSEIFDDQFSVERPDGSNFTLKIRSTKLEDSAMYFCASSEEGLPSYEQYFGPGTRLTVT.

This chain links TRBV15 with TRBJ2-3; D not resolved. This CDR3 comprises 15 residues. CDR1 is LNHNV and CDR2 is YYDKDF in the germline V gene (reference sequence). The V and J ends lost 3 bases and 5 bases respectively, with 15 bases between them. CDR3 sequence: CATSRSSGSRDTQYF. For the CDR3, the DNA is TGTGCCACCAGCAGGAGTAGTGGAAGTCGAGATACGCAGTATTTT.

Only one count was recorded for this clonotype. Being one base from a much bigger clone, this may be a read error. J is TRBJ2-1 and V is TRBV29-1; 14 nucleotides agree with TRBD2. The CDR3 runs 14 residues. Germline V CDR1 and CDR2: SQVTM, ANQGSEA. This CDR3 is CSVRTSGGPNELFF. In DNA form, the CDR3 reads TGCAGCGTGAGGACTAGCGGGGGGCCCAATGAGCTGTTCTTC.

Note on this clonotype: One end of the junction does not line up with germline, which may come from a read error. This rearrangement joins TRBV5-1 to TRBJ2-1; 8 positions match TRBD2. The CDR3 spans 14 residues. Germline CDR1 and CDR2: SGHRS and YFSETQ. The CDR3 coding sequence is TGTGCCAGCAGCTCATACAGCGGGGGCTGTGAGCAGTTCTTC. Its translation is CASSSYSGGCEQFF.

Comments on this clonotype: An end of the junction does not agree with germline; a read error may underlie this. The chain combines TRBV7-3 with TRBJ2-3; 8 bases agree with TRBD2. The CDR3 loop spans 15 amino acids. Germline V gene data show CDR1 as SGHTA and CDR2 as FQGTGA. The CDR3 reads CASSPTSEITGTQYF. CDR3 coding DNA: TGTGCCAGCAGTCCGACTAGCGAGATCACAGGTACGCAGTATTTT.

The gene calls are TRBV5-1 and TRBJ1-5; no reliable D call. This CDR3 comprises 15 residues. The V and J ends lost 5 bases and 0 bases respectively, with 12 bases between them. Germline loops: CDR1 SGHRS, CDR2 YFSETQ. The CDR3 DNA reads TGCGCCAGCAGAACGAAACGATATAGCAATCAGCCCCAGCATTTT. It specifies CASRTKRYSNQPQHF.